A selection of T cell receptor beta chains follows, all from one sample in a study of blood T cell repertoires in COVID-19. Data came from immunoSEQ multiplex PCR; TCRdb stores just in-frame clones and leaves some out. The table lists about 220,000 clones, about 90% of them singletons. Sequenced material: peripheral blood. These receptors were obtained from a man aged 40-49 years with active or convalescent COVID-19. Each CDR3 is given with its conserved first and last residue. A D gene is named only where the DNA matches it firmly. Clone size is not always given. Where it is, it says once, few, many or a class for expanded clones.

V gene: TRBV5-6
J gene: TRBJ2-5
D gene: TRBD1
clone size: -
CDR3 protein: CASSTPGQGKETQYF
CDR3 DNA: TGTGCCAGCAGCACGCCGGGACAGGGGAAAGAGACCCAGTACTTC

V gene: TRBV12-3/TRBV12-4
J gene: TRBJ1-1
D gene: -
clone size: -
CDR3 protein: CASSLRGTTEAFF
CDR3 DNA: TGTGCCAGCAGTTTAAGGGGTACCACTGAAGCTTTCTTT

V gene: TRBV28
J gene: TRBJ1-2
D gene: -
clone size: -
CDR3 protein: CASSLPYPGVYGYTF
CDR3 DNA: TGTGCCAGCAGTTTACCATACCCCGGGGTCTATGGCTACACCTTC

V gene: TRBV27
J gene: TRBJ2-7
D gene: TRBD1
clone size: -
CDR3 protein: CASSLTGGGTYEQYF
CDR3 DNA: TGTGCCAGCAGTTTAACAGGGGGCGGAACCTACGAGCAGTACTTC

V gene: TRBV9
J gene: TRBJ1-3
D gene: -
clone size: once
CDR3 protein: CASSVEALSGNTIYF
CDR3 DNA: TGTGCCAGCAGCGTAGAAGCTCTCTCTGGAAACACCATATATTTT

V gene: TRBV12-3/TRBV12-4
J gene: TRBJ1-1
D gene: -
clone size: few
CDR3 protein: CASSFTGVTEAFF
CDR3 DNA: TGTGCCAGCAGTTTTACCGGGGTCACTGAAGCTTTCTTT

V gene: TRBV28
J gene: TRBJ2-7
D gene: -
clone size: -
CDR3 protein: CASSLGGVGGGYEQYF
CDR3 DNA: TGTGCCAGCAGTTTGGGAGGGGTTGGGGGCGGTTACGAGCAGTACTTC

V gene: TRBV3-1/TRBV3-2
J gene: TRBJ2-1
D gene: TRBD2
clone size: once
CDR3 protein: CASSQRTSGFNEQFF
CDR3 DNA: TGTGCCAGCAGCCAAAGGACTAGCGGATTCAATGAGCAGTTCTTC

V gene: TRBV29-1
J gene: TRBJ2-5
D gene: TRBD2
clone size: few
CDR3 protein: CSADPGLAGVVETQYF
CDR3 DNA: TGCAGCGCCGACCCGGGACTAGCGGGAGTGGTAGAGACCCAGTACTTC

V gene: TRBV5-6
J gene: TRBJ1-2
D gene: -
clone size: -
CDR3 protein: CASSLGVNTYGYTF
CDR3 DNA: TGTGCCAGCAGCTTAGGAGTTAATACCTATGGCTACACCTTC

V gene: TRBV4-1
J gene: TRBJ1-1
D gene: -
clone size: -
CDR3 protein: CASSHATVLKAFF
CDR3 DNA: TGCGCCAGCAGCCACGCTACCGTCCTAAAAGCTTTCTTT

V gene: TRBV5-6
J gene: TRBJ1-1
D gene: TRBD1
clone size: once
CDR3 protein: CASSLVPAGTGVNTEAFF
CDR3 DNA: TGTGCCAGCAGCTTGGTGCCAGCCGGGACAGGGGTGAACACTGAAGCTTTCTTT

V gene: TRBV2
J gene: TRBJ2-3
D gene: -
clone size: -
CDR3 protein: CATSLERIDTQYF
CDR3 DNA: TGTGCCACCAGTCTAGAACGGATAGATACGCAGTATTTT

V gene: TRBV5-1
J gene: TRBJ1-6
D gene: -
clone size: few
CDR3 protein: CASSPAGDLYNSPLHF
CDR3 DNA: TGCGCCAGCAGCCCCGCAGGGGACCTCTATAATTCACCCCTCCACTTT

V gene: TRBV10-1
J gene: TRBJ2-3
D gene: TRBD2
clone size: -
CDR3 protein: CASSPTSGVTDTQYF
CDR3 DNA: TGCGCCAGCAGCCCGACTAGCGGGGTCACAGATACGCAGTATTTT

V gene: TRBV24-1
J gene: TRBJ1-2
D gene: TRBD1
clone size: -
CDR3 protein: CATSETGAGNYGYTF
CDR3 DNA: TGTGCCACCAGTGAGACAGGGGCCGGAAACTATGGCTACACCTTC

V gene: TRBV11-2
J gene: TRBJ2-5
D gene: -
clone size: -
CDR3 protein: CASSSGTLEGTQYF
CDR3 DNA: TGTGCCAGCAGCTCCGGGACTCTTGAAGGGACCCAGTACTTC

V gene: TRBV3-1/TRBV3-2
J gene: TRBJ2-4
D gene: TRBD2
clone size: few
CDR3 protein: CASSQVRRTSGRERENIQYF
CDR3 DNA: TGTGCCAGCAGCCAAGTCCGGAGAACTAGCGGGAGAGAGAGGGAAAACATTCAGTACTTC

V gene: TRBV15
J gene: TRBJ1-4
D gene: -
clone size: -
CDR3 protein: CATSRGPPGEGPNEKLFF
CDR3 DNA: TGTGCCACCAGCAGAGGTCCCCCCGGGGAGGGACCTAATGAAAAACTGTTTTTT

V gene: TRBV19
J gene: TRBJ1-1
D gene: TRBD1
clone size: -
CDR3 protein: CASSTLTGGRTEAFF
CDR3 DNA: TGTGCCAGTAGTACCCTGACAGGGGGCCGGACTGAAGCTTTCTTT

V gene: TRBV6-1
J gene: TRBJ2-7
D gene: TRBD1
clone size: -
CDR3 protein: CASSEVGTAYEQYF
CDR3 DNA: TGTGCCAGCAGTGAAGTCGGGACAGCCTACGAGCAGTACTTC

V gene: TRBV28
J gene: TRBJ2-7
D gene: -
clone size: -
CDR3 protein: CASTPDTSSYEQYF
CDR3 DNA: TGTGCCAGCACTCCCGACACAAGCTCCTACGAGCAGTACTTC

V gene: TRBV28
J gene: TRBJ2-2
D gene: TRBD2
clone size: -
CDR3 protein: CASSFRLAGVNTGELFF
CDR3 DNA: TGTGCCAGCAGTTTCCGACTAGCGGGGGTGAACACCGGGGAGCTGTTTTTT

V gene: TRBV6-7
J gene: TRBJ1-1
D gene: TRBD1
clone size: many
CDR3 protein: CASSDRGWNTEAFF
CDR3 DNA: TGTGCCAGCAGTGACAGGGGTTGGAACACTGAAGCTTTCTTT

V gene: TRBV6-5
J gene: TRBJ1-2
D gene: TRBD1
clone size: once
CDR3 protein: CASIPGQGSRGYTF
CDR3 DNA: TGTGCCAGCATCCCGGGACAGGGGAGCCGTGGCTACACCTTC

V gene: TRBV5-4
J gene: TRBJ2-7
D gene: -
clone size: -
CDR3 protein: CASSLGGGRGTYEQYF
CDR3 DNA: TGTGCCAGCAGCTTGGGGGGTGGCAGGGGAACCTACGAGCAGTACTTC

V gene: TRBV7-9
J gene: TRBJ2-3
D gene: -
clone size: -
CDR3 protein: CASSFSPESTDTQYF
CDR3 DNA: TGTGCCAGCAGCTTCTCGCCAGAAAGCACAGATACGCAGTATTTT

V gene: TRBV5-1
J gene: TRBJ2-3
D gene: TRBD2
clone size: -
CDR3 protein: CASSLGPGGDTQYF
CDR3 DNA: TGCGCCAGCAGCTTGGGTCCCGGGGGGGATACGCAGTATTTT

V gene: TRBV19
J gene: TRBJ2-1
D gene: -
clone size: -
CDR3 protein: CASSISPGRYNEQFF
CDR3 DNA: TGTGCCAGTAGTATATCTCCAGGGCGATACAATGAGCAGTTCTTC

V gene: TRBV4-1
J gene: TRBJ2-1
D gene: TRBD2
clone size: -
CDR3 protein: CASSQFLSGNSYNEQFF
CDR3 DNA: TGCGCCAGCAGCCAATTCCTTAGCGGGAATTCCTACAATGAGCAGTTCTTC

V gene: TRBV4-2
J gene: TRBJ1-6
D gene: TRBD1
clone size: -
CDR3 protein: CASSQGQTLHF
CDR3 DNA: TGTGCCAGCAGCCAGGGACAGACCCTCCACTTT

V gene: TRBV27
J gene: TRBJ1-1
D gene: -
clone size: -
CDR3 protein: CASTRTAPTWGNTEAFF
CDR3 DNA: TGTGCCAGCACCCGGACTGCTCCCACTTGGGGGAACACTGAAGCTTTCTTT

V gene: TRBV28
J gene: TRBJ2-7
D gene: -
clone size: -
CDR3 protein: CASSLSQGRYEQYF
CDR3 DNA: TGTGCCAGCAGTTTAAGCCAGGGAAGGTACGAGCAGTACTTC

V gene: TRBV6-1
J gene: TRBJ2-5
D gene: TRBD2
clone size: -
CDR3 protein: CASSEYRTSGGQETQYF
CDR3 DNA: TGTGCCAGCAGTGAATATCGGACTAGCGGGGGGCAAGAGACCCAGTACTTC

V gene: TRBV6-4
J gene: TRBJ2-3
D gene: TRBD2
clone size: -
CDR3 protein: CASSDSVAGGPDTQYF
CDR3 DNA: TGTGCCAGCAGTGACTCGGTAGCGGGAGGCCCAGATACGCAGTATTTT

V gene: TRBV5-1
J gene: TRBJ1-2
D gene: TRBD1
clone size: once
CDR3 protein: CASSDHRGLGGYTF
CDR3 DNA: TGCGCCAGCAGCGACCACAGGGGGCTCGGTGGCTACACCTTC

V gene: TRBV28
J gene: TRBJ1-4
D gene: TRBD1
clone size: -
CDR3 protein: CASSLKGARNNEKLFF
CDR3 DNA: TGTGCCAGCAGCCTCAAGGGGGCGCGGAATAATGAAAAACTGTTTTTT

V gene: TRBV10-2
J gene: TRBJ2-2
D gene: TRBD2
clone size: -
CDR3 protein: CASKQFIAGGPEPGELFF
CDR3 DNA: TGCGCCAGCAAGCAATTTATAGCGGGAGGGCCGGAGCCCGGGGAGCTGTTTTTT

V gene: TRBV27
J gene: TRBJ1-5
D gene: TRBD1
clone size: few
CDR3 protein: CASRDRGPINQPQHF
CDR3 DNA: TGTGCCAGCAGGGACAGGGGTCCGATCAATCAGCCCCAGCATTTT

V gene: TRBV6-6
J gene: TRBJ2-2
D gene: -
clone size: -
CDR3 protein: CASSPWGEAPNTGELFF
CDR3 DNA: TGTGCCAGCAGTCCCTGGGGGGAGGCCCCGAACACCGGGGAGCTGTTTTTT